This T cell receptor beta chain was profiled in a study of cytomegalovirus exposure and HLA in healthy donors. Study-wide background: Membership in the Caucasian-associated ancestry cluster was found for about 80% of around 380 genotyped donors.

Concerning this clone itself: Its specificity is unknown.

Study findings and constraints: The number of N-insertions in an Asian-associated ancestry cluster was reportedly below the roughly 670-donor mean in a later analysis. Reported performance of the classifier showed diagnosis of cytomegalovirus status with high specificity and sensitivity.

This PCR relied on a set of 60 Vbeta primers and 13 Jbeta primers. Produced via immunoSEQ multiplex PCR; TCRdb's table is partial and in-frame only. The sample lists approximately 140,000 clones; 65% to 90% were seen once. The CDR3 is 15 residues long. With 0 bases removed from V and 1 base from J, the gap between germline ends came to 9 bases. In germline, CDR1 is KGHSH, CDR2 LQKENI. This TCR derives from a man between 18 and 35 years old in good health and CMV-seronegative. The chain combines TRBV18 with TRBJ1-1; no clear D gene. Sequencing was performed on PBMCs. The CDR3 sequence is CASSPPMGENTEAFF. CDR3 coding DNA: TGTGCCAGCTCACCACCGATGGGCGAGAACACTGAAGCTTTCTTT.